Below, 23 T cell receptor beta chains from the same sample are listed, as sequenced in a study of T cell changes during pregnancy in multiple sclerosis. Sequencing used immunoSEQ multiplex PCR; TCRdb keeps in-frame clones, though not all of them. The sample consists of 130,000 or so clones, about 93% of them appearing once. Sequenced material: peripheral blood, taken before pregnancy. The receptors come from a female donor with multiple sclerosis, enrolled in a pregnancy study.

This clone has only one observation. The chain joins TRBV30 to TRBJ2-3; 9 bases are shared with TRBD2. This CDR3 region has 15 residues. Looked up from germline, CDR1 is GTSNPN and CDR2 is SVGIG (reference sequence). The J segment lost 3 bases and the V segment lost 0 bases, leaving 4 bases of the junction unmatched. The CDR3 DNA reads TGTGCCTGGAGTGTACCGGCGGGGGGGACAGATACGCAGTATTTT. Translated: CAWSVPAGGTDTQYF.

Details on this clone: Other DNA sequences in the sample encode the same CDR3. The chain carries TRBV5-4 and TRBJ1-1, with D possibly being TRBD1 (5 bases). In germline, CDR1 is SGHNT, CDR2 YYREEE (reference sequence). This CDR3 comprises 13 residues. Trimming pared 0 bases from V and 4 bases from J, leaving 7 bases between. In DNA form, the CDR3 reads TGTGCCAGCAGCTTGGTAAGGGGCACTGAAGCTTTCTTT. This sequence encodes CASSLVRGTEAFF. The full variable domain, with the rest looked up from reference TRBV5-4 and TRBJ1-1, is ETGVTQSPTHLIKTRGQQVTLRCSSQSGHNTVSWYQQALGQGPQFIFQYYREEENGRGNFPPRFSGLQFPNYSSELNVNALELDDSALYLCASSLVRGTEAFFGQGTRLTVV.

The chain is built from TRBV7-3 and TRBJ1-1; D may be TRBD1 (5 bases). Germline V lookup: CDR1 SGHTA, CDR2 FQGTGA. Trimming pared 5 bases from V and 1 base from J, leaving 11 bases between. This CDR3 spans 14 amino acids. In nucleotides, the CDR3 is TGTGCCAGCAGCCCACTGGGGGGGAACACTGAAGCTTTCTTT. The encoded protein is CASSPLGGNTEAFF.

This chain uses TRBV7-9 with TRBJ2-1, with 7 bases identical to TRBD2. This CDR3 is 15 amino acids long. CDR1 SEHNR and CDR2 FQNEAQ come from the germline V gene (reference sequence). V shed 4 bases and J 7 bases; nucleotides not matched to a gene: 10. The CDR3 DNA follows: TGTGCCAGCAGCTGGGGGGGAGGGCCGGGGAATGAGCAGTTCTTC. As protein: CASSWGGGPGNEQFF. The full variable domain, in which reference TRBV7-9 and TRBJ2-1 provide the parts outside the CDR3, is DTGVSQNPRHKITKRGQNVTFRCDPISEHNRLYWYRQTLGQGPEFLTYFQNEAQLEKSRLLSDRFSAERPKGSFSTLEIQRTEQGDSAMYLCASSWGGGPGNEQFFGPGTRLTVL.

This clone was observed a single time. V usage is TRBV2 and J usage is TRBJ1-5; D unclear. Per the germline V gene, CDR1 is SNHLY and CDR2 is FYNNEI. The CDR3 extends over 12 amino acids. Trimming pared 4 bases from V and 8 bases from J, leaving 9 bases between. In nucleotides, the CDR3 is TGTGCCAGCAGTGGTGTGGGCGAGCCCCAGCATTTT. Its translation is CASSGVGEPQHF.

The chain links TRBV11-3 to TRBJ2-7; 7 positions agree with TRBD1. The CDR3 covers 17 residues. Per the germline V gene, CDR1 is SGHNT and CDR2 is YENEEA. Trimming at V came to 6 bases and at J to 2 bases, leaving 16 bases not matched to a gene. DNA for the CDR3: TGTGCCAGCAGTCTTGCATTAAGGGGGCGCGATCCCTACGAGCAGTACTTC. It is translated as CASSLALRGRDPYEQYF.

This clone was picked up a small number of times. The rearrangement uses TRBV5-1 and TRBJ2-3, with D perhaps TRBD2 (5 bases). Trimming cost V 5 bases and J 1 base, with 14 bases left between them. The CDR3 is 15 amino acids. Germline V gene lookup returns CDR1 SGHRS and CDR2 YFSETQ. The CDR3 region is CASSTRGLGTDTQYF. Written as DNA, the CDR3 is TGCGCCAGCAGTACGCGCGGGCTGGGCACAGATACGCAGTATTTT.

V usage is TRBV6-1 and J usage is TRBJ2-6; no firm D call. Germline V gene data show CDR1 as MNHNS and CDR2 as SASEGT. The CDR3 totals 13 residues. V lost 6 bases, J lost 6 bases, and 9 bases lay in between. The CDR3 sequence is CASSPGEANVLTF. CDR3 coding DNA: TGTGCCAGCAGCCCGGGTGAGGCCAACGTCCTGACTTTC.

This sequence joins TRBV2 and TRBJ1-6; 10 bases are shared with TRBD1. Germline V lookup: CDR1 SNHLY, CDR2 FYNNEI. The CDR3 sequence is 15 residues long. V gave up 8 bases and J gave up 7 bases; unmatched junction bases: 8. CDR3 DNA: TGTGCCAGCTTTAAGGACAGGGGGAAAAATTCACCCCTCCACTTT. It yields the protein CASFKDRGKNSPLHF.

This clone appeared a single time. This CDR3 is CASSPKRDTMSSYNSPLHF. In nucleotides, the CDR3 is TGTGCCAGCAGCCCTAAACGGGACACAATGAGCTCCTATAATTCACCCCTCCACTTT. The V gene is TRBV11-2, the J gene TRBJ1-6, with TRBD1 as a possible D gene (6 bases). CDR1 SGHAT and CDR2 FQNNGV come from the germline V gene. Trimming took 5 bases from V and 0 from J, leaving 20 bases between them. The CDR3 sequence is 19 residues long.

The V and J genes are TRBV5-1 and TRBJ2-1, with 8 bases fitting TRBD2. V was clipped by 2 bases and J by 3 bases; unmatched bases: 4. The CDR3 runs 15 residues. The V gene's germline CDR1 is SGHRS and CDR2 YFSETQ. The chain's CDR3 is CASSFPAGVYNEQFF. The CDR3 bases are TGCGCCAGCAGCTTCCCAGCGGGAGTCTACAATGAGCAGTTCTTC.

This clone has ten or more counts. CDR3 coding DNA: TGTGCCAGCAGCTCACATTTTTTTGGCTACACCTTC. Residues: CASSSHFFGYTF. The gene calls are TRBV7-9 and TRBJ1-2; D gene ambiguous. Germline CDR1 SEHNR, CDR2 FQNEAQ (reference sequence). CDR3 length: 12 amino acids. Trimming took 4 bases from V and 7 from J, leaving 10 bases between them.

This chain uses TRBV7-9 with TRBJ1-3; tentative D call: TRBD1 (6 bases). V lost 8 bases to trimming and J lost 6 bases, with 14 bases between them. This CDR3 comprises 13 residues. In germline, CDR1 is SEHNR, CDR2 FQNEAQ (reference sequence). CDR3 nucleotides: TGTGCCAGCGAAAGGGGGGGGGCAAACACCATATATTTT. Protein product: CASERGGANTIYF.

The V gene is TRBV6-6, the J gene TRBJ1-5; D might be TRBD1 (5 bases). Germline V CDR1 and CDR2: MNHNY, SVGAGI (reference sequence). The V and J ends lost 0 bases and 2 bases respectively, with 11 bases between them. The CDR3 has 16 residues. The CDR3 loop is CASSYSSGYGNQPQHF. The CDR3 bases are TGTGCCAGCAGTTACTCGTCAGGGTACGGCAATCAGCCCCAGCATTTT.

This chain joins TRBV6-5 and TRBJ2-3, with TRBD1 identical over 8 bases. The CDR3 extends over 16 amino acids. The ends lost 4 bases at V and 1 base at J; junction bases unmatched: 7. The germline gives CDR1 MNHEY, CDR2 SVGAGI. The CDR3 DNA is TGTGCCAGCAGTTTCTTTGCGACAGGGGGCACAGATACGCAGTATTTT. Translating gives CASSFFATGGTDTQYF.

There are a few counts of this clone. V and J are TRBV19 and TRBJ1-1, with 7 nucleotides matching TRBD1. CDR1 is LNHDA and CDR2 is SQIVND in the germline V gene (reference sequence). The ends lost 5 bases at V and 7 bases at J; junction bases unmatched: 4. This CDR3 spans 12 amino acids. The CDR3 region has the DNA TGTGCCAGTAGTTTCCGGGACAGTGAAGCTTTCTTT. Amino acids: CASSFRDSEAFF.

The rearrangement uses TRBV9 and TRBJ2-2; D uncertain. From germline, CDR1 is SGDLS and CDR2 YYNGEE. This CDR3 spans 14 amino acids. Trimming took 0 bases from V and 4 from J, leaving 7 bases between them. The CDR3 nucleotides read TGTGCCAGCAGCGTAGGCCAGGCCACCGGGGAGCTGTTTTTT. It yields the protein CASSVGQATGELFF.

The V call is TRBV6-4, the J call TRBJ2-1; TRBD2 agrees at 15 bases. The CDR3 is made up of 18 amino acids. Germline V gives CDR1 MRHNA, CDR2 SNTAGT. The V and J ends lost 3 bases and 4 bases, in that order; junction bases with no gene match: 7. This CDR3 is CASSEPGLAGGNYNEQFF. Written as DNA, the CDR3 is TGTGCCAGCAGTGAACCGGGACTAGCGGGGGGAAATTACAATGAGCAGTTCTTC.

The chain couples TRBV27 to TRBJ2-2; D is uncertain. The CDR3 is made up of 13 amino acids. The V and J ends lost 2 bases and 5 bases respectively, with 6 bases between them. Germline CDR1 and CDR2: MNHEY and SMNVEV (reference sequence). CDR3 in amino acids: CASSLVFTGELFF. The CDR3, as DNA: TGTGCCAGCAGTTTAGTCTTTACCGGGGAGCTGTTTTTT.

The V call is TRBV7-3, the J call TRBJ2-1; D may be TRBD2 (6 bases). This CDR3 is 13 amino acids long. Germline assignment: CDR1 SGHTA and CDR2 FQGTGA. V gave up 4 bases and J gave up 10 bases, with 14 bases separating them. CDR3 in amino acids: CASSSHPGREQFF. The CDR3 region has the DNA TGTGCCAGCAGCTCACATCCGGGGAGGGAGCAGTTCTTC. Together with reference TRBV7-3 and TRBJ2-1, the CDR3 gives the full variable domain: GAGVSQTPSNKVTEKGKYVELRCDPISGHTALYWYRQSLGQGPEFLIYFQGTGAADDSGLPNDRFFAVRPEGSVSTLKIQRTERGDSAVYLCASSSHPGREQFFGPGTRLTVL.

The J gene is TRBJ1-1, the V gene TRBV18, with D unresolved. The CDR3 sequence is 13 residues long. V was pared by 3 bases and J by 5 bases, with 10 bases between. Germline CDR1 is KGHSH and CDR2 is LQKENI. Here the CDR3 reads CASSPNSGTEAFF. The CDR3 DNA sequence: TGTGCCAGCTCACCCAACTCGGGGACTGAAGCTTTCTTT.

V gene TRBV30 combines with J gene TRBJ2-7; 10 bases align to TRBD2. The CDR3 runs to 13 residues. The V gene's germline CDR1 is GTSNPN and CDR2 SVGIG (reference sequence). J was trimmed by 7 bases and V by 3 bases; bases with no gene match: 6. This CDR3 reads CAWRRMTSGEQYF. The CDR3 DNA sequence: TGTGCCTGGAGGAGGATGACTAGCGGGGAGCAGTACTTC.

V usage is TRBV7-9 and J usage is TRBJ1-1, with 7 bases aligning to TRBD1. Germline lookup yields CDR1 SEHNR and CDR2 FQNEAQ (reference sequence). The V segment lost 5 bases and the J segment 1 base; nucleotides outside the gene matches: 4. The CDR3 runs 14 residues. The chain's CDR3 is CASSHDRANTEAFF. The CDR3 DNA follows: TGTGCCAGCAGCCACGACAGGGCGAACACTGAAGCTTTCTTT.